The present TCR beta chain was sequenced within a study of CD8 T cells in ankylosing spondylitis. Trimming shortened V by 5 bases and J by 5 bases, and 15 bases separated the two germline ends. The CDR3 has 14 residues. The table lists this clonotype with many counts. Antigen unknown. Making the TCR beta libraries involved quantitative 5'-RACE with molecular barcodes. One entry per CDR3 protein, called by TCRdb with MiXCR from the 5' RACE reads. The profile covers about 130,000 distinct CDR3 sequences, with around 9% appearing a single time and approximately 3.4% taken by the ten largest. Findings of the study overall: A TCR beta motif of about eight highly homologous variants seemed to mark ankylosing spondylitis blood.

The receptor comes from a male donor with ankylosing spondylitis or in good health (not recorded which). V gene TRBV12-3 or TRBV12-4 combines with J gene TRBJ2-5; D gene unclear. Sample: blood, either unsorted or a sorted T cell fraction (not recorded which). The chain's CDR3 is CASSPRVGLETQYF. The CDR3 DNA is TGTGCCAGCAGTCCGCGAGTTGGTCTGGAGACCCAGTACTTC.